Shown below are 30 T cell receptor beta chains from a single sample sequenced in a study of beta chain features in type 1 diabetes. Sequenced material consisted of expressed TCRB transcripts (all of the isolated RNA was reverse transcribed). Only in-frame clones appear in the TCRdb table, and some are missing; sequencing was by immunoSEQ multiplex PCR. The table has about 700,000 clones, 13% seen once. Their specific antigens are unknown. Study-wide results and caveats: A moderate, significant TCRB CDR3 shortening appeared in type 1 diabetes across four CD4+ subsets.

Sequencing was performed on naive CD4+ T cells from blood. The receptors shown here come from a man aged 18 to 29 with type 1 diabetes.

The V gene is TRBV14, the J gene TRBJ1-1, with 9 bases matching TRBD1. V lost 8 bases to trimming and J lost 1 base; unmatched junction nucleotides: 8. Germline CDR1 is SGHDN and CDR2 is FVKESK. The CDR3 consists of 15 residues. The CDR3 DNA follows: TGTGCCAGCGCAAACCCGGGACAGGGGAACACTGAAGCTTTCTTT. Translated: CASANPGQGNTEAFF.

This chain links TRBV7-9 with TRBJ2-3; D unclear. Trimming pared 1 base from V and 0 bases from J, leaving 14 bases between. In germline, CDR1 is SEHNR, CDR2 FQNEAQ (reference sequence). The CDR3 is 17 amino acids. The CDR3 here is CASSLVGRHLSTDTQYF. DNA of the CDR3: TGTGCCAGCAGCTTAGTGGGCCGCCACCTTAGCACAGATACGCAGTATTTT.

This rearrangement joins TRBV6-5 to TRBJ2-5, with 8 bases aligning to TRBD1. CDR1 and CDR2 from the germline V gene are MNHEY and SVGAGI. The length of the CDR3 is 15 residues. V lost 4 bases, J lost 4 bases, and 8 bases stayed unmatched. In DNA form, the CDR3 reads TGTGCCAGCAGTTGGACGGGCAGGGGGCGAGAGACCCAGTACTTC. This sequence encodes CASSWTGRGRETQYF.

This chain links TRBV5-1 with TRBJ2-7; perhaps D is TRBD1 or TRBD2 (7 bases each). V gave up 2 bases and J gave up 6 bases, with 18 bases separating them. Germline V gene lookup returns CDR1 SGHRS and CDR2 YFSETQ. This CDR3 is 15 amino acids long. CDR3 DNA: TGCGCCAGCAGCTTTACAGGGGAGGGGTCAAGCGAGCAGTACTTC. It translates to CASSFTGEGSSEQYF.

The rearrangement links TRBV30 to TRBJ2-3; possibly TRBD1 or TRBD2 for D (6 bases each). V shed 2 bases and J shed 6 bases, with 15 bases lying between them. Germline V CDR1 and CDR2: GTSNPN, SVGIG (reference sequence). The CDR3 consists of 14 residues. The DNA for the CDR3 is TGTGCCTGGAGTACCCTGGGGGGCCGGGATACGCAGTATTTT. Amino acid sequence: CAWSTLGGRDTQYF.

The CDR3 protein is CASRLLEVEETQYF. CDR3 DNA: TGCGCCAGCAGATTGCTAGAAGTTGAAGAGACCCAGTACTTC. This sequence joins TRBV5-1 and TRBJ2-5; no firm D call. This CDR3 has 14 residues. V gave up 5 bases and J gave up 3 bases, with 14 bases separating them. Germline V gives CDR1 SGHRS, CDR2 YFSETQ.

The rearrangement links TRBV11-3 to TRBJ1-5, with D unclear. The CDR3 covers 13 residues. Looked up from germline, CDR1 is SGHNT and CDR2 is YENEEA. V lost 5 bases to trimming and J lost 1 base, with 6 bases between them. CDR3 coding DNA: TGTGCCAGCAGCCTGGACAGCAATCAGCCCCAGCATTTT. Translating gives CASSLDSNQPQHF. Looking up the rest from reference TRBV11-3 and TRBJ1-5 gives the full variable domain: EAGVVQSPRYKIIEKKQPVAFWCNPISGHNTLYWYLQNLGQGPELLIRYENEEAVDDSQLPKDRFSAERLKGVDSTLKIQPAELGDSAVYLCASSLDSNQPQHFGDGTRLSIL.

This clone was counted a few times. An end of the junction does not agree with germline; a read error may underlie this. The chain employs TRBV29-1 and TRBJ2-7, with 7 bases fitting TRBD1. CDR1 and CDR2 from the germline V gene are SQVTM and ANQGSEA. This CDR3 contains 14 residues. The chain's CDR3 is CSVEETGIPYGQYF. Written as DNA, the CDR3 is TGCAGCGTTGAAGAGACAGGGATACCTTACGGGCAGTACTTC.

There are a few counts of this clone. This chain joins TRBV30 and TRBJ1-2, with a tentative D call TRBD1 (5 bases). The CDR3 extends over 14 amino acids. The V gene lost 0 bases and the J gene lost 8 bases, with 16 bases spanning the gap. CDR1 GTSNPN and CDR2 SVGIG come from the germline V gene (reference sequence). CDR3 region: CAWSVLEGIGGYTF. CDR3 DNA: TGTGCCTGGAGTGTATTGGAGGGGATCGGAGGCTACACCTTC.

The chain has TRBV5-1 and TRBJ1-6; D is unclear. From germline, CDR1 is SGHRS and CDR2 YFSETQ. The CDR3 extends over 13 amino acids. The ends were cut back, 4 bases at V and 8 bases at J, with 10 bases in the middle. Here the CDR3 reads CASSPLADSPLHF. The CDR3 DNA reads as TGCGCCAGCAGCCCCCTGGCGGATTCACCCCTCCACTTT.

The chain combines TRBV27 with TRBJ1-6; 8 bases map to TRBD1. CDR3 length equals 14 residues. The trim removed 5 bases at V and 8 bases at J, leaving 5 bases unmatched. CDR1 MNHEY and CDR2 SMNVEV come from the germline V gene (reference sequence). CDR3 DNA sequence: TGTGCCAGCAGTCTGGACAGGGCAGATTCACCCCTCCACTTT. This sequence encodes CASSLDRADSPLHF.

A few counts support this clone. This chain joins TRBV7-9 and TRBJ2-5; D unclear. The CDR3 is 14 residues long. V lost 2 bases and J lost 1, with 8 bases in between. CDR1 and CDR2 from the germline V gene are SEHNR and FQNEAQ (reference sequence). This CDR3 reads CASSLLQIQETQYF. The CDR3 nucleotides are TGTGCCAGCAGCTTATTGCAGATCCAAGAGACCCAGTACTTC.

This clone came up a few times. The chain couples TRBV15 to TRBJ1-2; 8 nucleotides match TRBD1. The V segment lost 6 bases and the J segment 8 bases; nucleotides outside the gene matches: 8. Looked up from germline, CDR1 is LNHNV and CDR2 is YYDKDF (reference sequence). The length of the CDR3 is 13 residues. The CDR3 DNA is TGTGCCACCAGTCCACAGGGGGTGGAGGGCTACACCTTC. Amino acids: CATSPQGVEGYTF.

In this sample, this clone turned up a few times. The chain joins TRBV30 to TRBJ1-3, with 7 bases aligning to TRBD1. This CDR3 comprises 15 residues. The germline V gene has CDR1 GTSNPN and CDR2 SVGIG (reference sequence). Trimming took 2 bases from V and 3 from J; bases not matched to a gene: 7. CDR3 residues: CAWSTGQSLGNTIYF. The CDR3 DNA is TGTGCCTGGAGTACGGGACAGAGCCTTGGAAACACCATATATTTT. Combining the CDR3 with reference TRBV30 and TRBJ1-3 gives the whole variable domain SQTIHQWPATLVQPVGSPLSLECTVEGTSNPNLYWYRQAAGRGLQLLFYSVGIGQISSEVPQNLSASRPQDRQFILSSKKLLLSDSGFYLCAWSTGQSLGNTIYFGEGSWLTVV.

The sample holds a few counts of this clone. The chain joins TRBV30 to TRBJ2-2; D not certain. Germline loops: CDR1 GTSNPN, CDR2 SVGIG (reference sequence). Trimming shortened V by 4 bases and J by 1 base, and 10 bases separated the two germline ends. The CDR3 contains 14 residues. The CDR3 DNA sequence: TGTGCCTGGAAAGGGTCCCGGAACACCGGGGAGCTGTTTTTT. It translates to CAWKGSRNTGELFF.

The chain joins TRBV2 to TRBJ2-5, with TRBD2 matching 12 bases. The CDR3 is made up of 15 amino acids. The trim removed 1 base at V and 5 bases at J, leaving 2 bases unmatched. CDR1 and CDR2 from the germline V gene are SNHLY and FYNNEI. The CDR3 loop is CASSEVTSGGETQYF. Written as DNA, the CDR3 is TGTGCCAGCAGTGAAGTTACTAGCGGGGGGGAGACCCAGTACTTC.

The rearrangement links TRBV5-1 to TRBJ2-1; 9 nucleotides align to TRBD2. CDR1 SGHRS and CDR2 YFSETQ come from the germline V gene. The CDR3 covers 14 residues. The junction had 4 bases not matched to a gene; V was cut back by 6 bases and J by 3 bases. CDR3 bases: TGCGCCAGCACGGTAGCGGGGGACTACAATGAGCAGTTCTTC. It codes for CASTVAGDYNEQFF.

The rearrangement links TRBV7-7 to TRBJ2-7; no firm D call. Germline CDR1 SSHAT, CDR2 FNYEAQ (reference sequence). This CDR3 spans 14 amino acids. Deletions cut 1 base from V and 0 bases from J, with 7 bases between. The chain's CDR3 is CASSLGLGSYEQYF. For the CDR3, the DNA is TGTGCCAGCAGCTTAGGACTGGGCTCCTACGAGCAGTACTTC.

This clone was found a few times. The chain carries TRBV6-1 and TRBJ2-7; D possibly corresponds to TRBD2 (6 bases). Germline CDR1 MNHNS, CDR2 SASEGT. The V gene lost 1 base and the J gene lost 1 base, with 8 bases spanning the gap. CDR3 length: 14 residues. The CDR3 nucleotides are TGTGCCAGCAGTGAAGTGGAGGGATCCTACGAGCAGTACTTC. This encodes CASSEVEGSYEQYF.

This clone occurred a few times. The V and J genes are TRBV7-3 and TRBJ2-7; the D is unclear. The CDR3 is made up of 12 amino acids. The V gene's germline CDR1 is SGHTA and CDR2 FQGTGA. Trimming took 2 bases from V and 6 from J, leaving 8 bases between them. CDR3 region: CASSLYQAEQYF. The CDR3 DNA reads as TGTGCCAGCAGCTTATATCAGGCCGAGCAGTACTTC.

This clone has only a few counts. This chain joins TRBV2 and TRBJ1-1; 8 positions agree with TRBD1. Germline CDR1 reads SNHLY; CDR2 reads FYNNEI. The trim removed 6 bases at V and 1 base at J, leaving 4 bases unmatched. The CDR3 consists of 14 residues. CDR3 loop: CASSSGGPNTEAFF. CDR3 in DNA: TGTGCCAGCAGCTCAGGGGGCCCGAACACTGAAGCTTTCTTT.

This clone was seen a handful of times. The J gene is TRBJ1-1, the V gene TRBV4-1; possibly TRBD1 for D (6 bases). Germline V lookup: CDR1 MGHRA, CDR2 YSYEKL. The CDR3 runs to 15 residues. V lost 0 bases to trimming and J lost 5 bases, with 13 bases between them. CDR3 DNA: TGCGCCAGCAGCCAAGATACGTTGGGGGCAACTGAAGCTTTCTTT. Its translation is CASSQDTLGATEAFF.

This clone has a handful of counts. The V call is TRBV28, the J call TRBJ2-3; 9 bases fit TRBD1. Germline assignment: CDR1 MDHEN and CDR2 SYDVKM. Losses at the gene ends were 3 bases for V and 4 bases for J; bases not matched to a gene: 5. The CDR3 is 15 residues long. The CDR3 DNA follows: TGTGCCAGCAGTTTGGTACAGGGGGCGTCAGATACGCAGTATTTT. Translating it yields CASSLVQGASDTQYF. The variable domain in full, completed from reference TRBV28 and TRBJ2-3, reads DVKVTQSSRYLVKRTGEKVFLECVQDMDHENMFWYRQDPGLGLRLIYFSYDVKMKEKGDIPEGYSVSREKKERFSLILESASTNQTSMYLCASSLVQGASDTQYFGPGTRLTVL.

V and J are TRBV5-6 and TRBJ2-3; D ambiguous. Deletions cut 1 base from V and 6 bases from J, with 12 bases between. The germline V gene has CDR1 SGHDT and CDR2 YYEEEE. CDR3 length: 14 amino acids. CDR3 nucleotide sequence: TGTGCCAGCAGCTTGCCCGGGTCCTGGGATACGCAGTATTTT. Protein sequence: CASSLPGSWDTQYF.

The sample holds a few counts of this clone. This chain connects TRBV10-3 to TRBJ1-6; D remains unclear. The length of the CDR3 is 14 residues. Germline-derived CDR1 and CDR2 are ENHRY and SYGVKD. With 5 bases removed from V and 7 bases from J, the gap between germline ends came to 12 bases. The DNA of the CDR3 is TGTGCCATCAGTTCGGACGAACAGAATTCACCCCTCCACTTT. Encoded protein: CAISSDEQNSPLHF.

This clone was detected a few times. CDR3 coding DNA: TGCAGCGTTGGTCCGGAGGGGAGTTATGAAGCTTTCTTT. As protein: CSVGPEGSYEAFF. The chain has TRBV29-1 and TRBJ1-1, with D perhaps TRBD1 (5 bases). The V end was cut by 4 bases, the J end by 7 bases, with 16 bases between. Per germline, CDR1 SQVTM and CDR2 ANQGSEA. CDR3 length: 13 residues.

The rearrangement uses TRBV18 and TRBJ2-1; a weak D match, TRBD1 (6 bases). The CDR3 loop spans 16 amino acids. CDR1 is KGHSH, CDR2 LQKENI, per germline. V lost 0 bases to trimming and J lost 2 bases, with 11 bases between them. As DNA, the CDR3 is TGTGCCAGCTCACCACCCCAGGGGAGAACCTACAATGAGCAGTTCTTC. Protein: CASSPPQGRTYNEQFF. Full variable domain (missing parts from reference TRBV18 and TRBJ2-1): NAGVMQNPRHLVRRRGQEARLRCSPMKGHSHVYWYRQLPEEGLKFMVYLQKENIIDESGMPKERFSAEFPKEGPSILRIQQVVRGDSAAYFCASSPPQGRTYNEQFFGPGTRLTVL.

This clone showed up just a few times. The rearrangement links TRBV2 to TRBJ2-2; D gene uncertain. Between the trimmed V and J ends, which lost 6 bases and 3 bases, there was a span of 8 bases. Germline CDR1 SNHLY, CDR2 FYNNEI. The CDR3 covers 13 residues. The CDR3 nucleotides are TGTGCCAGCAGCCCTACCTACACCGGGGAGCTGTTTTTT. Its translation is CASSPTYTGELFF.

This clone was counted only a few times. The CDR3 sequence: CASRPPLSAHGAGYTDTQYF. In DNA, the CDR3 is TGTGCCAGCAGGCCCCCCCTCTCCGCCCATGGGGCAGGGTACACAGATACGCAGTATTTT. V gene TRBV9 combines with J gene TRBJ2-3; D is possibly TRBD1 (5 bases). Germline CDR1 SGDLS, CDR2 YYNGEE. The V gene lost 5 bases and the J gene lost 2 bases, with 30 bases spanning the gap. The CDR3 contains 20 residues.

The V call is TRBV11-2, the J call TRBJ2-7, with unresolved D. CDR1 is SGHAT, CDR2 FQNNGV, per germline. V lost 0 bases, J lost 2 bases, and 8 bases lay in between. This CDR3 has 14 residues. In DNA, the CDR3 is TGTGCCAGCAGCTTAGATCTGAGTCCCTACGAGCAGTACTTC. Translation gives CASSLDLSPYEQYF.